This is a list of T cell receptor beta chains from one sample in a study of cytomegalovirus exposure and HLA in healthy donors. Libraries were prepared by immunoSEQ multiplex PCR; TCRdb keeps only in-frame clonotypes and omits some of them. This table holds hundreds of thousands of clones, about 66% found once. The sequenced material came from PBMCs. The source is a female donor in good health and CMV-seronegative. Each CDR3 is given with its conserved first and last residue. The D gene is left open where the match is weak. Size is omitted from some rows. Given values are once, few, many or a class for expanded clones.

>TRBJ1-5|.|.|TRBV12-2
TGTGCAAGTCTCATGGAGAACAGGGTTGCCGCTGATCAGCCCCAGCATTTT
CASLMENRVAADQPQHF
>TRBJ2-7|TRBD2|.|TRBV9
TGTGCCAGCAGCGTAGCCCGGACTAGCGGAGTCTACGAGCAGTACTTC
CASSVARTSGVYEQYF
>TRBJ2-1|.|.|TRBV5-4
TGTGCCAGCAGCTTGGGCCTAGGGGGCTACAATGAGCAGTTCTTC
CASSLGLGGYNEQFF
>TRBJ2-2|TRBD1|.|TRBV7-6
TGTGCCAGCAGTCACAGGGGACAAACGGGACCCACCTATGGTGGCACCGGGGAGCTGTTTTTT
CASSHRGQTGPTYGGTGELFF
>TRBJ1-2|.|.|TRBV6-5
TGTGCCAGCAGTTCCCGACAGGTTCAACAGGGCTACACCTTC
CASSSRQVQQGYTF
>TRBJ2-1|TRBD2|.|TRBV5-4
TGTGCCAGCAGCTTGACCCTCCCGGACCCGGGGGGTGAGCAGTTCTTC
CASSLTLPDPGGEQFF
>TRBJ2-3|.|few|TRBV6-5
TGTGCCAGCAGTTACTCGAACGGAGGGACAGATACGCAGTATTTT
CASSYSNGGTDTQYF
>TRBJ2-2|TRBD2|few|TRBV19
TGTGCCAGTAGTATAGGGACTAGCGGGAGCCTTTTAGGGGAGCTGTTTTTT
CASSIGTSGSLLGELFF
>TRBJ2-2|.|.|TRBV4-1
TGCGCCAGCAGCCAAGAATGGAACTCACAGGGGAACACCGGGGAGCTGTTTTTT
CASSQEWNSQGNTGELFF
>TRBJ2-1|.|once|TRBV5-1
TGCGCCAGCAGCTTGGCTCAGAATGAGCAGTTCTTC
CASSLAQNEQFF
>TRBJ2-3|TRBD2|.|TRBV19
TGTGCCAGTACCAAAGATGGACTAGCGGGAGTTCCAGATACGCAGTATTTT
CASTKDGLAGVPDTQYF
>TRBJ2-7|TRBD1|.|TRBV27
TGTGCCAGCAGTTTGAGGGGGGACAGGGCCTACGAGCAGTACTTC
CASSLRGDRAYEQYF
>TRBJ1-2|TRBD1|.|TRBV25-1
TGTGCCAGCAGTGAACAAGGACAGGGACGTGGCTACACCTTC
CASSEQGQGRGYTF
>TRBJ2-1|.|.|TRBV13
TGTGCCAGCAGCTTAGGCCGAGGGGGGGGGCAGTTCTTC
CASSLGRGGGQFF
>TRBJ1-2|TRBD1|.|TRBV29-1
TGCAGCGTTACGACAGGGACTAACTATGGCTACACCTTC
CSVTTGTNYGYTF
>TRBJ2-5|.|few|TRBV25-1
TGTGCCAGCAGTTCAGGGATCAAGTTGGGGCAAGAGACCCAGTACTTC
CASSSGIKLGQETQYF